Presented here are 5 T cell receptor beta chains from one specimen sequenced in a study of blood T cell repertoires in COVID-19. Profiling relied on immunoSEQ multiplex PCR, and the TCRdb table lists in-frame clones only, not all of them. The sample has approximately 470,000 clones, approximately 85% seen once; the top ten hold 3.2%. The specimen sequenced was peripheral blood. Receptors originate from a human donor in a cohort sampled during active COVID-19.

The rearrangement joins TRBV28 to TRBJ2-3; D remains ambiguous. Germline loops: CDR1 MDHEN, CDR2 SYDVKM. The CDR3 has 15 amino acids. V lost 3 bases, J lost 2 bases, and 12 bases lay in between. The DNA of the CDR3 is TGTGCCAGCAGTTTTGGGCGAAGGCCCACAGATACGCAGTATTTT. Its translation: CASSFGRRPTDTQYF.

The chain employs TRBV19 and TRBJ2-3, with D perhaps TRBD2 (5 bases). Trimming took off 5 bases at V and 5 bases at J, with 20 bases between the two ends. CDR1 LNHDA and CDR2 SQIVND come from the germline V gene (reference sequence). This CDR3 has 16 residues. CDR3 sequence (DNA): TGTGCCAGTAGTCTCCGACTAACTCGGGCCATAGATACGCAGTATTTT. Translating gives CASSLRLTRAIDTQYF. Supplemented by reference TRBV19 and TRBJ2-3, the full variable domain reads DGGITQSPKYLFRKEGQNVTLSCEQNLNHDAMYWYRQDPGQGLRLIYYSQIVNDFQKGDIAEGYSVSREKKESFPLTVTSAQKNPTAFYLCASSLRLTRAIDTQYFGPGTRLTVL.

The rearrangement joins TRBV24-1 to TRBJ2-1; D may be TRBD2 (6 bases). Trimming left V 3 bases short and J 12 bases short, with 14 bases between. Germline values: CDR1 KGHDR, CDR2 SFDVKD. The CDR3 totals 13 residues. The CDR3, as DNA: TGTGCCACCAGTGATCGCGGGACGGAGGTGCAGTTCTTC. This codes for CATSDRGTEVQFF.

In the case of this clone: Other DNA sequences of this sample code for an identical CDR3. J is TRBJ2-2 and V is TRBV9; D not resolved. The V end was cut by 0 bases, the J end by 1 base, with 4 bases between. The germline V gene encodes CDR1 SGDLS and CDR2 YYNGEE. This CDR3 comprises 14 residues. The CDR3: CASSVGQNTGELFF. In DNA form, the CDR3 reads TGTGCCAGCAGCGTAGGACAGAACACCGGGGAGCTGTTTTTT.

CDR3 nucleotide sequence: TGTGCCTGCAGGGACAGCCCGCAAGAGACCCAGTACTTC. Protein product: CACRDSPQETQYF. The chain carries TRBV30 and TRBJ2-5, with 7 bases identical to TRBD1. Germline CDR1 GTSNPN, CDR2 SVGIG (reference sequence). Trimming at V came to 6 bases and at J to 2 bases, leaving 6 bases not matched to a gene. CDR3 length: 13 amino acids.